This TCR beta chain was documented in a study of control samples from healthy donors and cancer patients. The data were produced by immunoSEQ multiplex PCR, yet TCRdb's version contains in-frame clones alone and is incomplete. The data contain under 200,000 clones, 91% of them singletons. CDR1 is KGHSH and CDR2 is LQKENI in the germline V gene. This CDR3 region has 14 residues. With 5 bases clipped from V and 2 bases from J, the junction kept 3 bases outside the gene matches. This clone turned up a few times. The source is a woman aged 25-40 years in good health. The chain joins TRBV18 to TRBJ2-7; 10 positions match TRBD1. The sample consisted of blood. CDR3 sequence (DNA): TGTGCCAGCTCAACGGGACAGGGGCCCTACGAGCAGTACTTC. Its translation: CASSTGQGPYEQYF.